The 14 T cell receptor beta chains below come from one sample, sequenced in a study of T-cell reconstitution after alpha-beta-depleted transplantation in children. This sample's TCRbeta library carried unique molecular identifier barcodes. TCRdb re-derived calls from the PCR reads in MiXCR, one entry per CDR3 protein. The sample has roughly 500,000 distinct CDR3 sequences, roughly an eighth seen once. Sequencing used PBMCs from the stem cell graft donor, obtained from the stem cell graft. The receptors derive from a human donor who donated a stem cell graft to a child with combined immunodeficiency.

Only a few counts were recorded for this clonotype. The chain joins TRBV7-2 to TRBJ2-5; 9 bases are shared with TRBD1. The CDR3 is 15 residues long. V lost 6 bases and J lost 3; bases outside the gene matches: 8. The germline gives CDR1 SGHTA, CDR2 FQGNSA. This CDR3 is CASRTDRGLKETQYF. CDR3 coding DNA: TGTGCCAGCAGAACAGACAGGGGGTTGAAAGAGACCCAGTACTTC.

This clonotype occurred many times. The chain uses TRBV6-2 or TRBV6-3 and TRBJ2-2; D possibly corresponds to TRBD2 (6 bases). V dropped 3 bases and J dropped 3 bases, with 11 bases sitting between them. The CDR3 has 15 amino acids. CDR1 MNHEY and CDR2 SVGEGT come from the germline V gene. CDR3 residues: CASSYLREYTGELFF. DNA for the CDR3: TGTGCCAGCAGTTATTTACGGGAGTACACCGGGGAGCTGTTTTTT.

This clonotype has ten or more counts. V gene TRBV5-1 combines with J gene TRBJ2-1; the D is unclear. Germline V lookup: CDR1 SGHRS, CDR2 YFSETQ. V gave up 4 bases and J gave up 4 bases, with 21 bases separating them. The CDR3 runs 17 residues. CDR3 region: CASSQPTQTFDYNEQFF. The DNA of the CDR3 is TGCGCCAGCAGCCAACCTACCCAGACATTTGATTACAATGAGCAGTTCTTC.

This clonotype was counted between two and nine times. The V and J genes are TRBV7-2 and TRBJ1-3; D unclear. Germline CDR1 is SGHTA and CDR2 is FQGNSA. This CDR3 comprises 16 residues. Trimming pared 5 bases from V and 0 bases from J, leaving 14 bases between. As DNA, the CDR3 is TGTGCCAGCAGCCTAGGTCCGGCCCTCTCTGGAAACACCATATATTTT. This translates into CASSLGPALSGNTIYF.

The V call is TRBV2, the J call TRBJ2-5, with D perhaps TRBD1 (5 bases). With 6 bases removed from V and 2 bases from J, the gap between germline ends came to 16 bases. The CDR3 has 15 residues. Germline lookup yields CDR1 SNHLY and CDR2 FYNNEI. The CDR3, as DNA: TGTGCCAGCAGAATACCTGGACACCCTCAAGAGACCCAGTACTTC. Translated, it gives CASRIPGHPQETQYF.

This clonotype was counted at least ten times. The chain links TRBV12-3 or TRBV12-4 to TRBJ2-7, with 8 bases lining up with TRBD1. The V gene end was trimmed by 4 bases and the J gene end by 10 bases; junction bases not matched to a gene: 9. The CDR3 has 13 residues. The DNA for the CDR3 is TGTGCCAGCAGTTCCGGGACAGGTTCCTTCCAGTACTTC. It encodes CASSSGTGSFQYF.

The chain employs TRBV20-1 and TRBJ2-1, with no clear D. Trimming shortened V by 1 base and J by 5 bases, and 6 bases separated the two germline ends. CDR1 is DFQATT and CDR2 is SNEGSKA in the germline V gene (reference sequence). The CDR3 consists of 12 residues. Here the CDR3 reads CSARGINNEQFF. DNA of the CDR3: TGCAGTGCTAGAGGGATAAACAATGAGCAGTTCTTC.

This clonotype was detected many times. The chain combines TRBV12-3 or TRBV12-4 with TRBJ2-4, with TRBD2 identical over 8 bases. The CDR3 loop spans 16 amino acids. V dropped 3 bases and J dropped 5; count of bases not matched to a gene: 9. The DNA of the CDR3 is TGTGCCAGCAGTTTGAGGTTCGGAGCGGGAGAAAACATTCAGTACTTC. It encodes CASSLRFGAGENIQYF.

V gene TRBV5-1 combines with J gene TRBJ2-1; 9 positions agree with TRBD1. The CDR3 is made up of 16 amino acids. CDR1 is SGHRS and CDR2 is YFSETQ in the germline V gene. The V segment lost 5 bases and the J segment 3 bases; nucleotides outside the gene matches: 9. The CDR3 DNA sequence: TGCGCCAGCAGACCGACAGGGGGGATCCTCTACAATGAGCAGTTCTTC. Encoded protein: CASRPTGGILYNEQFF.

This clonotype was seen a few times. The chain recombines TRBV2 with TRBJ2-7; weak D call: TRBD2 (5 bases). Germline-derived CDR1 and CDR2 are SNHLY and FYNNEI. CDR3 size: 14 residues. Trimming removed 9 bases from V and 5 bases from J, with 20 bases in between. CDR3 residues: CASKVRVSANEQYF. The CDR3 coding sequence is TGTGCCAGTAAAGTGAGGGTCTCGGCGAACGAGCAGTACTTC.

The chain's CDR3 is CASSYATSQGQYF. The CDR3 DNA sequence: TGTGCCAGCAGTTACGCCACTAGCCAGGGGCAGTACTTC. The V and J genes are TRBV6-2 or TRBV6-3 and TRBJ2-7, with D perhaps matching TRBD2 (6 bases). With 2 bases removed from V and 9 bases from J, the gap between germline ends came to 14 bases. The CDR3 loop spans 13 amino acids. Looked up from germline, CDR1 is MNHEY and CDR2 is SVGEGT.

This clonotype was seen a handful of times. This chain connects TRBV5-8 to TRBJ1-3; no definite D call. This CDR3 is built from 9 residues. CDR1 is SGHTS and CDR2 is YDEGEE in the germline V gene. V was trimmed by 7 bases and J by 9 bases, leaving 5 bases between them. CDR3 protein: CASVGTIYF. CDR3 in DNA: TGTGCCAGCGTCGGCACCATATATTTT.

The rearrangement links TRBV29-1 to TRBJ2-1, with D perhaps TRBD1 (6 bases). Germline V CDR1 and CDR2: SQVTM, ANQGSEA. The CDR3 spans 11 residues. With 6 bases removed from V and 8 bases from J, the gap between germline ends came to 11 bases. CDR3 protein: CSVSQGDEQFF. CDR3 bases: TGCAGCGTCTCACAGGGCGATGAGCAGTTCTTC.

The V call is TRBV6-5, the J call TRBJ2-1; D is uncertain. Trimming removed 0 bases at V and 6 bases at J, with 12 bases between. Germline V gene lookup returns CDR1 MNHEY and CDR2 SVGAGI. The CDR3 is made up of 15 amino acids. CDR3 amino acids: CASSYSKFGPNEQFF. As DNA, the CDR3 is TGTGCCAGCAGTTACTCGAAATTTGGGCCCAATGAGCAGTTCTTC.